These T cell receptor beta chains were read from a single sample in a study of chemoradiotherapy in HPV16-positive cancers. The protocol was immunoSEQ multiplex PCR, while the TCRdb copy is restricted to in-frame clones and leaves out a portion. This repertoire shows some 5,000 clones, just over 90% found once; its top ten account for 20% to 25%. The material was blood, obtained from a patient who underwent chemoradiotherapy. The receptors originated from a human donor with HPV-associated anogenital cancer. The CDR3 runs from the conserved cysteine through the conserved F or W. A D gene is named only where the DNA matches it firmly.

cdr3_length: 15; v_call: TRBV4-1; d_call: -; cdr3_aa: CASSQGELSGNTIYF
cdr3_length: 12; v_call: TRBV6-5; d_call: -; cdr3_aa: CASSLYGDTQYF
cdr3_length: 13; v_call: TRBV9; d_call: -; cdr3_aa: CASSVAYNYGYTF
cdr3_length: 12; v_call: TRBV10-3; d_call: -; cdr3_aa: CAISEDNYGYTF
cdr3_length: 16; v_call: TRBV27; d_call: -; cdr3_aa: CASSLLASLGTGELFF
cdr3_length: 14; v_call: TRBV18; d_call: -; cdr3_aa: CASSPEGEADTQYF
cdr3_length: 18; v_call: TRBV4-3; d_call: TRBD2; cdr3_aa: CASSQDLPSLAGQETQYF
cdr3_length: 17; v_call: TRBV5-5; d_call: TRBD2; cdr3_aa: CASSLLRLADSYNEQFF
cdr3_length: 12; v_call: TRBV5-1; d_call: -; cdr3_aa: CASSLANSPLHF
cdr3_length: 14; v_call: TRBV5-1; d_call: -; cdr3_aa: CASSLQATNEKLFF
cdr3_length: 15; v_call: TRBV15; d_call: -; cdr3_aa: CATSRAYATNEKLFF
cdr3_length: 13; v_call: TRBV6-1; d_call: TRBD1; cdr3_aa: CASSTGTRQPQHF
cdr3_length: 15; v_call: TRBV27; d_call: TRBD2; cdr3_aa: CASRGTSGSIYEQYF
cdr3_length: 15; v_call: TRBV28; d_call: TRBD1; cdr3_aa: CASSTGTENTGELFF
cdr3_length: 15; v_call: TRBV9; d_call: -; cdr3_aa: CASSPGLNPNNEQFF
cdr3_length: 14; v_call: TRBV29-1; d_call: TRBD2; cdr3_aa: CSVATTSGRETQYF
cdr3_length: 12; v_call: TRBV29-1; d_call: -; cdr3_aa: CSVQTGPYEQYF
cdr3_length: 16; v_call: TRBV7-9; d_call: -; cdr3_aa: CASSLFTGSSYNEQFF
cdr3_length: 14; v_call: TRBV19; d_call: -; cdr3_aa: CASSVGAGTDTQYF
cdr3_length: 15; v_call: TRBV5-1; d_call: -; cdr3_aa: CATSPGPMGNTEAFF
cdr3_length: 15; v_call: TRBV5-8; d_call: -; cdr3_aa: CASSRTKGGTDTQYF
cdr3_length: 14; v_call: TRBV9; d_call: -; cdr3_aa: CASSTGLLINEQFF
cdr3_length: 14; v_call: TRBV4-1; d_call: TRBD1; cdr3_aa: CASSLGQENTEAFF
cdr3_length: 15; v_call: TRBV7-9; d_call: -; cdr3_aa: CASSLDVGGGNTIYF
cdr3_length: 13; v_call: TRBV27; d_call: -; cdr3_aa: CASRTLSSYEQYF
cdr3_length: 13; v_call: TRBV11-2; d_call: -; cdr3_aa: CASSLGASQTQYF
cdr3_length: 17; v_call: TRBV27; d_call: TRBD2; cdr3_aa: CASSGYTSGRGRGEQFF
cdr3_length: 13; v_call: TRBV18; d_call: TRBD1; cdr3_aa: CASSPDRVGEQFF
cdr3_length: 14; v_call: TRBV19; d_call: TRBD2; cdr3_aa: CASSMGTSPETQYF
cdr3_length: 15; v_call: TRBV6-1; d_call: TRBD2; cdr3_aa: CASSELAGGQETQYF
cdr3_length: 17; v_call: TRBV19; d_call: -; cdr3_aa: CASSSPGGATSGNTIYF
cdr3_length: 14; v_call: TRBV28; d_call: -; cdr3_aa: CASSLYGSNQPQHF
cdr3_length: 15; v_call: TRBV15; d_call: TRBD1; cdr3_aa: CATSRDRGTGLEQYF
cdr3_length: 13; v_call: TRBV6-4; d_call: -; cdr3_aa: CATQAILNTEAFF
cdr3_length: 14; v_call: TRBV9; d_call: -; cdr3_aa: CASSPRGVSYEQYF
cdr3_length: 16; v_call: TRBV6-5; d_call: TRBD1; cdr3_aa: CASSYSAGQGSDEQYF
cdr3_length: 15; v_call: TRBV4-1; d_call: TRBD1; cdr3_aa: CASSQRTGLNTEAFF
cdr3_length: 14; v_call: TRBV7-9; d_call: -; cdr3_aa: CASSQRRSQEKLFF
cdr3_length: 14; v_call: TRBV15; d_call: -; cdr3_aa: CATSRDRRQDGYTF
cdr3_length: 17; v_call: TRBV5-4; d_call: TRBD1; cdr3_aa: CASSLWLVRQGAGELFF
cdr3_length: 14; v_call: TRBV18; d_call: TRBD1; cdr3_aa: CASSPPGQGETQYF
cdr3_length: 16; v_call: TRBV5-1; d_call: TRBD2; cdr3_aa: CASSPGLAGAGDTQYF
cdr3_length: 14; v_call: TRBV9; d_call: -; cdr3_aa: CASSDPRPNTEAFF
cdr3_length: 15; v_call: TRBV6-1; d_call: TRBD1; cdr3_aa: CASSEAYRGGSPLHF
cdr3_length: 17; v_call: TRBV28; d_call: TRBD1; cdr3_aa: CASSIGGQGRGGEKLFF
cdr3_length: 16; v_call: TRBV4-3; d_call: -; cdr3_aa: CASSQDRRANSYEQYF
cdr3_length: 14; v_call: TRBV18; d_call: -; cdr3_aa: CASSPSVLNTEAFF
cdr3_length: 17; v_call: TRBV21-1; d_call: -; cdr3_aa: CASSKGTGSKSNQPQHF
cdr3_length: 14; v_call: TRBV7-7; d_call: TRBD2; cdr3_aa: CASSLLAGSREQFF
cdr3_length: 13; v_call: TRBV5-4; d_call: -; cdr3_aa: CAFRLGTSYEQYF
cdr3_length: 15; v_call: TRBV7-2; d_call: TRBD1; cdr3_aa: CASSPVGTGNEKLFF
cdr3_length: 12; v_call: TRBV29-1; d_call: -; cdr3_aa: CSVRDSNQPQHF
cdr3_length: 15; v_call: TRBV10-3; d_call: -; cdr3_aa: CAISDEGGTSYEQYF
cdr3_length: 11; v_call: TRBV20-1; d_call: -; cdr3_aa: CSARENEKLFF
cdr3_length: 17; v_call: TRBV5-1; d_call: TRBD1; cdr3_aa: CASSTGTGNRPGNTIYF
cdr3_length: 15; v_call: TRBV7-3; d_call: TRBD2; cdr3_aa: CASSPGLAVYNEQFF